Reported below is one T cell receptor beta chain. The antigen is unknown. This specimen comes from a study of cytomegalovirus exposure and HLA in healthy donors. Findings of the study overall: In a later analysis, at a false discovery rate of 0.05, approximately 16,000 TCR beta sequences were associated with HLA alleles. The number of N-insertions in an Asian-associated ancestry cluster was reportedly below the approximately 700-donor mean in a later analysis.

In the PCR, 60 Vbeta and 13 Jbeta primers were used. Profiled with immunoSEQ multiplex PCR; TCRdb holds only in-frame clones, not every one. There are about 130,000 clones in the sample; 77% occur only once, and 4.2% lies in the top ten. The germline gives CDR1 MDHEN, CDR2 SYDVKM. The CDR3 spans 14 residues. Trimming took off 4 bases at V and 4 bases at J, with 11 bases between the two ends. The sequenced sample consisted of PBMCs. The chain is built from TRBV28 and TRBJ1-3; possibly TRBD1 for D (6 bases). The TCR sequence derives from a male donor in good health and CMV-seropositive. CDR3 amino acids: CASSSQGFGNTIYF. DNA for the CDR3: TGTGCCAGCAGTTCCCAGGGGTTCGGAAACACCATATATTTT.